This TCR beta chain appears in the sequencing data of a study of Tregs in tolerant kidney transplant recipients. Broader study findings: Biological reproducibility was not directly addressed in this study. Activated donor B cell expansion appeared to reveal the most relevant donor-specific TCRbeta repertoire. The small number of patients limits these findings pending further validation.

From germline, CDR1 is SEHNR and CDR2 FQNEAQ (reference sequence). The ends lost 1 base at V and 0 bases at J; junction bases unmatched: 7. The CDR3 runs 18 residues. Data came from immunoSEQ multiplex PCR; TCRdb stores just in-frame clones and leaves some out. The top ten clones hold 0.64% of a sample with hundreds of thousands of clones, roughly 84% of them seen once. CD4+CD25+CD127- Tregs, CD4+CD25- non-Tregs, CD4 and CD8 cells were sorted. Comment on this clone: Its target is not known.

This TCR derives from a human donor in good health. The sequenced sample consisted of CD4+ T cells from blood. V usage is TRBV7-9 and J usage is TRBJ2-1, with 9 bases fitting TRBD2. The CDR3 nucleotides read TGTGCCAGCAGCTTAGGGGGCGGGAGGGCCTCCTCCTACAATGAGCAGTTCTTC. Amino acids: CASSLGGGRASSYNEQFF.